Presented here are 20 T cell receptor beta chains from one specimen sequenced in a study of blood T cell repertoires in COVID-19. TCRdb keeps only in-frame clones here, not all; method: immunoSEQ multiplex PCR. The sample shows some 240,000 clones, over 60% of them seen only once. Sequenced sample: peripheral blood. The receptors shown here come from a woman between 65 and 79 years old with acute or convalescent COVID-19.

The chain combines TRBV12-2 with TRBJ2-7; the table's TRBD2 call for D was not verified on the DNA. TRBV12-2 is designated a pseudogene. CDR3 length: 17 residues. The CDR3 here is CASRFQTSMGGFYEQYF. For the CDR3, the DNA is TGTGCAAGTCGCTTCCAGACTAGCATGGGGGGGTTCTACGAGCAGTACTTC.

This chain uses TRBV18 with TRBJ1-3; tentatively, D is TRBD1 (5 bases). The V and J ends lost 0 bases and 0 bases respectively, with 12 bases between them. The CDR3 is 17 residues long. Germline V gene lookup returns CDR1 KGHSH and CDR2 LQKENI. As DNA, the CDR3 is TGTGCCAGCTCACCACCATCCCGGACAACCTCTGGAAACACCATATATTTT. Translation gives CASSPPSRTTSGNTIYF.

The chain uses TRBV7-3 and TRBJ1-1; 10 bases align to TRBD1. J was trimmed by 2 bases and V by 5 bases; bases with no gene match: 11. Germline V gene lookup returns CDR1 SGHTA and CDR2 FQGTGA. The CDR3 runs 17 residues. The CDR3 here is CASSPLDRGGGNTEAFF. CDR3 DNA sequence: TGTGCCAGCAGCCCTTTGGACAGGGGGGGAGGAAACACTGAAGCTTTCTTT. Full variable domain (missing parts from reference TRBV7-3 and TRBJ1-1): GAGVSQTPSNKVTEKGKYVELRCDPISGHTALYWYRQSLGQGPEFLIYFQGTGAADDSGLPNDRFFAVRPEGSVSTLKIQRTERGDSAVYLCASSPLDRGGGNTEAFFGQGTRLTVV.

V usage is TRBV10-3 and J usage is TRBJ2-6; no reliable D call. Germline V gene sequence: CDR1 ENHRY, CDR2 SYGVKD. V dropped 8 bases and J dropped 2 bases, with 7 bases sitting between them. CDR3 length: 13 amino acids. The CDR3 is CAISPTGANVLTF. The CDR3 bases are TGTGCCATCTCCCCTACTGGGGCCAACGTCCTGACTTTC.

The chain has TRBV6-4 and TRBJ2-3; the match to TRBD2 covers 11 bases. V lost 8 bases and J lost 2; bases outside the gene matches: 15. Germline V gives CDR1 MRHNA, CDR2 SNTAGT. The CDR3 has 18 amino acids. CDR3 in DNA: TGTGCCAGCGTCTCCGCTAGCGGGGGGCAATCAATCACAGATACGCAGTATTTT. Amino acid sequence: CASVSASGGQSITDTQYF.

V is TRBV5-1 and J is TRBJ2-6; 7 bases line up with TRBD1. CDR3 length: 17 residues. CDR1 and CDR2 (germline): SGHRS, YFSETQ. With 3 bases clipped from V and 0 bases from J, the junction kept 6 bases outside the gene matches. CDR3: CASSWGQSLSGANVLTF. For the CDR3, the DNA is TGCGCCAGCAGCTGGGGACAGTCCCTCTCTGGGGCCAACGTCCTGACTTTC.

Notes on this clone: A read error may account for a junction end that differs from germline. The chain recombines TRBV5-4 with TRBJ2-2; 7 bases are a match to TRBD1. CDR3 length: 17 amino acids. Per germline, CDR1 SGHNT and CDR2 YYREEE (reference sequence). The DNA for the CDR3 is TGTGCCAGCAGCCCGAAAGGACAGGTTCGGAACTCCGGGGAGCTGTTTTTT. It codes for CASSPKGQVRNSGELFF. Full variable domain (rest looked up from reference TRBV5-4 and TRBJ2-2): ETGVTQSPTHLIKTRGQQVTLRCSSQSGHNTVSWYQQALGQGPQFIFQYYREEENGRGNFPPRFSGLQFPNYSSELNVNALELDDSALYLCASSPKGQVRNSGELFFGEGSRLTVL.

The gene calls are TRBV7-3 and TRBJ2-1, with TRBD2 identical over 11 bases. This CDR3 has 15 amino acids. V trimming: 6 bases; J trimming: 6 bases; junction bases outside the gene matches: 7. The germline gives CDR1 SGHTA, CDR2 FQGTGA. The CDR3 here is CASSSRLAGSNEQFF. CDR3 nucleotides: TGTGCCAGCAGTTCTCGACTAGCGGGATCCAATGAGCAGTTCTTC.

This clone occurred a few times. The chain has TRBV5-8 and TRBJ1-3, with D maybe TRBD1 (5 bases). The CDR3 covers 15 residues. Germline V gives CDR1 SGHTS, CDR2 YDEGEE. V lost 5 bases, J lost 3 bases, and 15 bases lay in between. The CDR3 is CASRSGLFVGNTIYF. The CDR3 region has the DNA TGTGCCAGCAGATCGGGACTTTTTGTTGGAAACACCATATATTTT.

Concerning this clone itself: This sample also contains other DNA sequences that code for the same CDR3. The gene calls are TRBV18 and TRBJ2-1; 8 nucleotides agree with TRBD2. The CDR3 runs 16 residues. V lost 3 bases, J lost 2 bases, and 6 bases stayed unmatched. The germline V gene has CDR1 KGHSH and CDR2 LQKENI. CDR3 residues: CASSPPGAGAYNEQFF. In nucleotides, the CDR3 is TGTGCCAGCTCACCCCCGGGAGCGGGGGCCTACAATGAGCAGTTCTTC.

This rearrangement joins TRBV7-6 to TRBJ2-5; D is perhaps TRBD2 (6 bases). The germline CDR1 and CDR2 sequences are SGHVS and FNYEAQ. V was shortened by 5 bases and J by 5 bases, with 18 bases between the two germline ends. The CDR3 is 15 amino acids. The CDR3 nucleotides are TGTGCCAGCAGCATACGGGGGTTTCTCGGGGAGACCCAGTACTTC. Translating gives CASSIRGFLGETQYF. Full variable domain (remainder filled in from reference TRBV7-6 and TRBJ2-5): GAGVSQSPRYKVTKRGQDVALRCDPISGHVSLYWYRQALGQGPEFLTYFNYEAQQDKSGLPNDRFSAERPEGSISTLTIQRTEQRDSAMYRCASSIRGFLGETQYFGPGTRLLVL.

This rearrangement joins TRBV3-1 (or the pseudogene TRBV3-2) to TRBJ2-7; 8 bases are a match to TRBD2. J gave up 4 bases and V 2 bases, and 7 bases lay outside the gene matches. The CDR3 has 15 amino acids. CDR1 is LGHDT, CDR2 YNNKEL, per germline (reference sequence). The CDR3 sequence is CASSQPGLGGYEQYF. In DNA, the CDR3 is TGTGCCAGCAGCCAACCGGGACTAGGTGGGTACGAGCAGTACTTC.

V is TRBV7-2 and J is TRBJ1-2, with TRBD1 matching 9 bases. The germline gives CDR1 SGHTA, CDR2 FQGNSA. The CDR3 has 13 amino acids. J lost 6 bases, V lost 5 bases, and 4 bases had no gene match. CDR3 DNA sequence: TGTGCCAGCAGCCCAAGACAGGGGGATGGCTACACCTTC. Translating it yields CASSPRQGDGYTF.

Comment on this clone: Compared with germline, one end of the junction differs, possibly owing to a read error. This chain uses TRBV4-1 with TRBJ2-4, with 8 positions matching TRBD1. Per the germline V gene, CDR1 is MGHRA and CDR2 is YSYEKL. The CDR3 extends over 12 amino acids. The CDR3 here is CASSQVAGGREF. The CDR3 DNA reads as TGCGCCAGCAGCCAAGTCGCAGGGGGCCGGGAGTTC.

The chain links TRBV14 to TRBJ1-4; D not certain. This CDR3 has 14 amino acids. The V end was cut by 4 bases, the J end by 10 bases, with 16 bases between. Germline values: CDR1 SGHDN, CDR2 FVKESK. The CDR3 coding sequence is TGTGCCAGCAGCCGGGGTTCCGGGATCGGAAAACTGTTTTTT. Its protein is CASSRGSGIGKLFF.

The chain couples TRBV4-1 to TRBJ2-3, with 8 bases matching TRBD1. The germline V gene encodes CDR1 MGHRA and CDR2 YSYEKL. CDR3 length: 15 residues. The V and J ends lost 3 bases and 6 bases, in that order; junction bases with no gene match: 8. CDR3 sequence: CASSHDRGSRDTQYF. The CDR3 DNA is TGCGCCAGCAGCCATGACAGGGGCTCTCGGGATACGCAGTATTTT.

About this clone: A much larger clone is a single base away; this may be a read error. The sample holds other DNA sequences that translate to the same CDR3. J is TRBJ2-3 and V is TRBV6-1, with D perhaps TRBD2 (5 bases). The CDR3 is 15 amino acids. Germline V gene data show CDR1 as MNHNS and CDR2 as SASEGT. The CDR3 DNA sequence: TGTGCCAGCAGTGAACGGCTCGGGGTCACAGATACACAGTATTTT. Amino acids: CASSERLGVTDTQYF.

The rearrangement uses TRBV30 and TRBJ1-3; D call uncertain. Per germline, CDR1 GTSNPN and CDR2 SVGIG (reference sequence). The CDR3 spans 12 residues. V gave up 4 bases and J gave up 4 bases, with 8 bases separating them. DNA of the CDR3: TGTGCCTGGAACTCACTCGGAAACACCATATATTTT. This gives the protein CAWNSLGNTIYF.

The V gene is TRBV5-1, the J gene TRBJ1-3; D is unresolved. This CDR3 contains 16 residues. Germline CDR1 reads SGHRS; CDR2 reads YFSETQ. V was cut by 1 base and J by 0 bases, with 11 bases left in between. The CDR3 nucleotides are TGCGCCAGCAGCTTGAGTGGACTCGACTCTGGAAACACCATATATTTT. Translated: CASSLSGLDSGNTIYF.

The gene calls are TRBV10-1 and TRBJ2-7; 7 nucleotides line up with TRBD1. The CDR3 covers 13 residues. The germline V gene encodes CDR1 WNHNN and CDR2 SYGVQD (reference sequence). The J segment lost 6 bases and the V segment lost 10 bases, leaving 12 bases of the junction unmatched. CDR3 residues: CATAPGQSIEQYF. CDR3 in DNA: TGCGCCACCGCTCCGGGACAGAGCATCGAGCAGTACTTC.